One TCR beta chain is described in this entry. The target antigen is unknown. These data belong to a study of CD8 T cells in Susac syndrome. CD8+ and CD4+ T cells from blood underwent TCR beta sequencing. Multiple sclerosis controls were treatment-naive patients with stable or active relapsing-remitting disease. With random hexamers, about 0.5 to 1 ug RNA was reverse transcribed. Coverage of TCR beta CDR3 amplification by immunoSEQ multiplex PCR extended to 54 Vbeta and 13 Jbeta. A single record per CDR3 protein comes from TCRdb applying MiXCR to the immunoSEQ multiplex PCR reads. The table lists hundreds of thousands of distinct CDR3 sequences, 95% of them singletons. Study-wide findings and caveats: The number of individuals included in the study's TCR sequencing and HLA analysis was acknowledged as relatively small.

The CDR3 has 13 amino acids. Germline assignment: CDR1 SGHDT and CDR2 YYEEEE. Trimming took 7 bases from V and 2 from J, leaving 13 bases between them. This TCR derives from a human donor with multiple sclerosis. The chain links TRBV5-6 to TRBJ2-7; the D gene is possibly TRBD2 (6 bases). The material sequenced was CD4+ T cells from PBMCs. The CDR3 region is CASAGQLTYEQYF. The CDR3 coding sequence is TGTGCCAGCGCGGGGCAGCTAACCTACGAGCAGTACTTC.